These T cell receptor beta chains were read from a single sample in a study of T cells after yellow fever vaccination. TCRdb passed the 5' RACE reads through MiXCR, listing each CDR3 protein once. Among about 58,000 distinct CDR3 sequences listed, approximately 6.5% were seen once. The sequencing here drew on CD8+ T cells sorted from PBMCs, taken on the day of the first yellow fever vaccination. Receptors originate from a man aged 18 to 35 who received the YFV17D yellow fever vaccine. CDR3s include the opening cysteine and the closing phenylalanine or tryptophan. A D gene is named only where the DNA matches it firmly. Part of the rows lack a size; the others show once, few, many or a class for expanded clones.

- | TRBJ1-1 | TRBV15 | - | CATSRDSVRDIAEAFF | TGTGCCACCAGCAGAGATTCGGTCAGGGATATCGCTGAAGCTTTCTTT
many | TRBJ1-1 | TRBV7-9 | TRBD1 | CASSPVRDRATEAFF | TGTGCCAGCAGCCCCGTACGGGACAGGGCAACTGAAGCTTTCTTT
few | TRBJ1-5 | TRBV7-2 | TRBD1 | CASSWDRGRQPQHF | TGTGCCAGCAGCTGGGACAGGGGAAGGCAGCCCCAGCATTTT
few | TRBJ2-3 | TRBV6-4 | - | CASSDRAGFPSDTQYF | TGTGCCAGCAGTGACCGGGCAGGGTTCCCATCCGATACGCAGTATTTT
few | TRBJ1-1 | TRBV25-1 | - | CASSEGGGPTNTEAFF | TGTGCCAGCAGTGAAGGCGGGGGCCCGACGAACACTGAAGCTTTCTTT
few | TRBJ2-1 | TRBV5-1 | - | CASSPLGEGEYNEQFF | TGCGCCAGCAGTCCTCTAGGAGAGGGGGAGTACAATGAGCAGTTCTTC
many | TRBJ2-7 | TRBV20-1 | TRBD1 | CSARGTGLQQYF | TGCAGTGCTAGGGGGACAGGGTTGCAGCAGTACTTC
few | TRBJ1-5 | TRBV4-3 | TRBD1 | CASSPQQGRNQPQHF | TGCGCCAGCAGCCCCCAACAGGGGCGCAATCAGCCCCAGCATTTT
many | TRBJ2-1 | TRBV3-1 | TRBD2 | CASSQESRGGDDEQFF | TGTGCCAGCAGCCAAGAATCACGGGGGGGTGACGATGAGCAGTTCTTC
few | TRBJ1-6 | TRBV4-1 | - | CASSQERRIDSPLHF | TGCGCCAGCAGCCAAGAAAGACGAATAGATTCACCCCTCCACTTT
many | TRBJ1-1 | TRBV6-2/TRBV6-3 | - | CASSYVGLNTEAFF | TGTGCCAGCAGTTACGTGGGTTTGAACACTGAAGCTTTCTTT
many | TRBJ2-7 | TRBV27 | - | CAGNYEQYF | TGTGCCGGTAACTACGAGCAGTACTTC
many | TRBJ2-1 | TRBV18 | - | CASSPRDRQYNEQFF | TGTGCCAGCTCGCCCCGGGACCGGCAATACAATGAGCAGTTCTTC
many | TRBJ2-7 | TRBV5-1 | - | CASRWNTYEQYF | TGCGCCAGCAGGTGGAATACCTACGAGCAGTACTTC
few | TRBJ2-5 | TRBV3-1 | TRBD1 | CASCQVARGQETQYF | TGTGCCAGCTGCCAAGTCGCCAGGGGGCAAGAGACCCAGTACTTC
few | TRBJ2-3 | TRBV3-1 | - | CASCQDGTSRVTDTQYF | TGTGCCAGCTGCCAAGATGGAACTAGCAGGGTCACAGATACGCAGTATTTT
many | TRBJ1-2 | TRBV5-5 | - | CASSSGSSGYGYTF | TGTGCCAGCAGCTCGGGGTCCTCCGGCTATGGCTACACCTTC
many | TRBJ1-2 | TRBV6-1 | TRBD1 | CASSEVVRTGDGYTF | TGTGCCAGCAGTGAAGTTGTAAGGACAGGGGACGGCTACACCTTC
- | TRBJ2-1 | TRBV15 | - | CATSRPGKESNEQFF | TGTGCCACCAGCAGACCGGGGAAAGAGAGCAATGAGCAGTTCTTC
many | TRBJ2-3 | TRBV12-3/TRBV12-4 | TRBD1 | CASSLDRASDTQYF | TGTGCCAGCAGCTTGGACAGGGCATCAGATACGCAGTATTTT
- | TRBJ2-1 | TRBV27 | TRBD2 | CASSRWAGGANEQFF | TGTGCCAGCAGTCGCTGGGCGGGGGGCGCGAATGAGCAGTTCTTC
- | TRBJ1-1 | TRBV7-2 | - | CASARGGTRNTEAFF | TGTGCCAGCGCGCGGGGAGGGACGAGGAACACTGAAGCTTTCTTT
many | TRBJ2-7 | TRBV7-9 | - | CASSLGSSEQYF | TGTGCCAGCAGCTTAGGGAGTTCCGAGCAGTACTTC
many | TRBJ1-1 | TRBV7-9 | - | CASSVTLPDTEAFF | TGTGCCAGCAGCGTGACCCTCCCGGACACTGAAGCTTTCTTT
few | TRBJ2-7 | TRBV30 | TRBD1 | CAWTGTGPYEQYF | TGTGCCTGGACCGGGACAGGGCCCTACGAGCAGTACTTC
few | TRBJ2-1 | TRBV7-2 | - | CASSLVRGGISVYEQFF | TGTGCCAGCAGCTTGGTCAGGGGCGGTATCTCAGTATATGAGCAGTTCTTC